Below are 27 T cell receptor beta chains sequenced from a single sample in a study of blood T cell repertoires in COVID-19. Assay: immunoSEQ multiplex PCR; the TCRdb copy retains only in-frame clones and omits some. In the table there are approximately 320,000 clones, roughly 90% of which are singletons. Input material: peripheral blood. The receptors originated from a woman aged 25 to 45 with COVID-19, enrolled during active disease.

The chain uses TRBV3-1 (or the pseudogene TRBV3-2) and TRBJ2-2, with D tentatively TRBD1 (7 bases). The CDR3 totals 15 residues. V lost 1 base to trimming and J lost 6 bases, with 12 bases between them. Germline lookup yields CDR1 LGHDT and CDR2 YNNKEL (reference sequence). The CDR3 nucleotides read TGTGCCAGCAGCCAAGGGAGGGGGCGAGCCGGGGAGCTGTTTTTT. This encodes CASSQGRGRAGELFF.

This chain connects TRBV5-4 to TRBJ2-1; 7 positions match TRBD1. CDR1 SGHNT and CDR2 YYREEE come from the germline V gene (reference sequence). The CDR3 has 15 amino acids. V lost 3 bases to trimming and J lost 2 bases; unmatched junction nucleotides: 5. The CDR3 loop reads CASSSWTGPYNEQFF. In nucleotides, the CDR3 is TGTGCCAGCAGCTCTTGGACAGGTCCCTACAATGAGCAGTTCTTC.

The chain has TRBV7-5 and TRBJ2-5; the D segment call TRBD1 is taken from the table without a DNA check. TRBV7-5 is tagged as a pseudogene. This CDR3 has 15 amino acids. CDR3 in DNA: TGTGTCAGAAGCCCAGGGACAGGGGGTCAAGAGACCCAGTACTTC. Translated: CVRSPGTGGQETQYF.

This chain connects TRBV4-1 to TRBJ1-3, with D tentatively TRBD1 (6 bases). From germline, CDR1 is MGHRA and CDR2 YSYEKL. The CDR3 covers 17 residues. V lost 0 bases, J lost 7 bases, and 19 bases lay in between. DNA of the CDR3: TGCGCCAGCAGCCAAGATCTCGGTGTGGGGGCAGGGAACACCATATATTTT. As protein: CASSQDLGVGAGNTIYF.

The chain carries TRBV6-6 and TRBJ2-7; 16 positions agree with TRBD2. Trimming took 5 bases from V and 3 from J; bases not matched to a gene: 10. The germline CDR1 and CDR2 sequences are MNHNY and SVGAGI (reference sequence). The CDR3 spans 18 residues. The CDR3 protein is CASSPGLAGGPRIYEQYF. DNA of the CDR3: TGTGCCAGCAGTCCGGGACTAGCGGGGGGGCCGAGGATCTACGAGCAGTACTTC.

The chain couples TRBV6-2 or TRBV6-3 to TRBJ1-5; D is undetermined. The germline gives CDR1 MNHEY, CDR2 SVGEGT. The CDR3 sequence is 14 residues long. The V and J ends lost 2 bases and 0 bases respectively, with 5 bases between them. CDR3 DNA: TGTGCCAGCAGTTACCTAGGTAGCAATCAGCCCCAGCATTTT. It is translated as CASSYLGSNQPQHF.

CDR3 coding DNA: TGTGCTAGTGGCTTCCGGGGGACTAAGAGGAACACTGAAGCTTTCTTT. Its translation is CASGFRGTKRNTEAFF. The J gene is TRBJ1-1, the V gene TRBV12-5; tentative D call: TRBD1 (5 bases). Trimming removed 6 bases from V and 1 base from J, with 18 bases in between. The germline V gene has CDR1 LGHNT and CDR2 FRNRAP. The CDR3 has 16 amino acids.

The V and J genes are TRBV7-9 and TRBJ2-3, with TRBD1 identical over 8 bases. The ends lost 4 bases at V and 4 bases at J; junction bases unmatched: 4. This CDR3 is 14 amino acids long. The germline gives CDR1 SEHNR, CDR2 FQNEAQ (reference sequence). The CDR3 DNA reads as TGTGCCAGCAGCTCCCAGGGGGCCGCAGATACGCAGTATTTT. Its protein is CASSSQGAADTQYF.

The chain employs TRBV6-5 and TRBJ2-7, with a possible D match to TRBD2 (5 bases). Germline values: CDR1 MNHEY, CDR2 SVGAGI. Trimming took 5 bases from V and 0 from J, leaving 14 bases between them. This CDR3 is 15 amino acids long. The CDR3 coding sequence is TGTGCCAGCAGTCCGGGCCCGGGAAGCTCCTACGAGCAGTACTTC. Protein: CASSPGPGSSYEQYF.

V usage is TRBV6-6 and J usage is TRBJ2-3; 7 bases align to TRBD1. This CDR3 has 15 residues. Germline V gene lookup returns CDR1 MNHNY and CDR2 SVGAGI (reference sequence). Trimming cost V 5 bases and J 8 bases; bases outside gene matches: 13. CDR3 residues: CASSTSRGPGGTQYF. The CDR3 DNA reads as TGTGCCAGCAGTACATCCCGCGGACCAGGGGGTACGCAGTATTTT.

This chain links TRBV11-2 with TRBJ2-7; TRBD2 might be the D (7 bases). Trimming cost V 4 bases and J 5 bases, with 18 bases left between them. The CDR3 contains 15 residues. The germline V gene encodes CDR1 SGHAT and CDR2 FQNNGV. CDR3 sequence reads: CASSSAGAGDNEQYF. As DNA, the CDR3 is TGTGCCAGCAGCTCGGCGGGGGCGGGGGATAACGAGCAGTACTTC.

V usage is TRBV2 and J usage is TRBJ2-5; D is possibly TRBD2 (5 bases). Germline-derived CDR1 and CDR2 are SNHLY and FYNNEI. V was clipped by 8 bases and J by 5 bases, with 15 bases between them. The CDR3 sequence is 13 residues long. The CDR3 reads CASSEEAGETQYF. The DNA of the CDR3 is TGTGCCAGCTCAGAGGAGGCTGGGGAGACCCAGTACTTC.

CDR3 coding DNA: TGTGCCAGCAGTCTCCAAAGGAGTGCTAAGAAGTTACTTGGGGAGCTGTTTTTT. Protein: CASSLQRSAKKLLGELFF. V usage is TRBV6-6 and J usage is TRBJ2-2; unclear D gene. The germline V and J ends were trimmed by 5 bases and 8 bases, with 27 bases remaining between them. There are 18 residues in the CDR3. Germline V gives CDR1 MNHNY, CDR2 SVGAGI (reference sequence).

The CDR3 DNA follows: TGTGCCTGGAGCCGGGGTCAGCGGCGTTCCTATGGCTACACCTTC. This encodes CAWSRGQRRSYGYTF. The chain is built from TRBV30 and TRBJ1-2; D remains unclear. The CDR3 is made up of 15 amino acids. From germline, CDR1 is GTSNPN and CDR2 SVGIG (reference sequence). The V gene lost 3 bases and the J gene lost 4 bases, with 18 bases spanning the gap.

The V and J genes are TRBV27 and TRBJ2-3; 13 bases line up with TRBD2. Unmatched junction bases numbered 11, after V lost 2 bases and J lost 0 bases. Germline V gene lookup returns CDR1 MNHEY and CDR2 SMNVEV (reference sequence). The CDR3 has 20 residues. The CDR3 nucleotides read TGTGCCAGCAGTTTACTACTCTCCTCGACTAGCGGGGGGAGCACAGATACGCAGTATTTT. Protein sequence: CASSLLLSSTSGGSTDTQYF.

The chain uses TRBV2 and TRBJ2-2, with 13 bases aligning to TRBD2. The CDR3 length is 18 residues. With V trimmed by 5 bases and J by 2 bases, 8 bases remained unmatched. Germline V gene sequence: CDR1 SNHLY, CDR2 FYNNEI. In nucleotides, the CDR3 is TGTGCCAGCAGTCCCCTGACTAGCGGGGGGACTAACACCGGGGAGCTGTTTTTT. Residues: CASSPLTSGGTNTGELFF.

J is TRBJ2-7 and V is TRBV7-2, with TRBD1 identical over 7 bases. The CDR3 contains 15 residues. Looked up from germline, CDR1 is SGHTA and CDR2 is FQGNSA. Trimming cost V 0 bases and J 4 bases; bases outside gene matches: 6. In DNA, the CDR3 is TGTGCCAGCAGCTTAGCCCCGGGACAGTCGTACGAGCAGTACTTC. Its translation: CASSLAPGQSYEQYF.

The V call is TRBV4-1, the J call TRBJ1-1; TRBD1 is a possible D gene (6 bases). The CDR3 runs 13 residues. Germline V lookup: CDR1 MGHRA, CDR2 YSYEKL. V was clipped by 4 bases and J by 10 bases, with 16 bases between them. The CDR3 region is CASSPVMGALAFF. The DNA for the CDR3 is TGCGCCAGCAGCCCAGTTATGGGGGCCCTAGCTTTCTTT.

The chain has TRBV7-8 and TRBJ1-5, with D uncertain. The germline V gene has CDR1 SGHVS and CDR2 FQNEAQ. The CDR3 is 12 residues long. V lost 7 bases and J lost 3, with 7 bases in between. The CDR3 sequence is CASTGPNQPQHF. The CDR3 region has the DNA TGTGCCAGCACTGGGCCCAATCAGCCCCAGCATTTT.

The chain carries TRBV6-5 and TRBJ1-4; 7 bases align to TRBD1. Germline-derived CDR1 and CDR2 are MNHEY and SVGAGI. This CDR3 contains 14 residues. The ends lost 6 bases at V and 6 bases at J; junction bases unmatched: 7. CDR3 in DNA: TGTGCCAGCAGGAGGGGGCCGGGGGATGAAAAACTGTTTTTT. Translating gives CASRRGPGDEKLFF.

The chain links TRBV3-1 (or the pseudogene TRBV3-2) to TRBJ2-5; TRBD2 matches at 11 bases. The germline V gene has CDR1 LGHDT and CDR2 YNNKEL (reference sequence). With 5 bases clipped from V and 5 bases from J, the junction kept 7 bases outside the gene matches. The CDR3 runs 15 residues. CDR3 in DNA: TGTGCCAGCAGCGATCTAGCGGGGGGTGGGGAGACCCAGTACTTC. This sequence encodes CASSDLAGGGETQYF.

A single count supports this clone. V gene TRBV2 combines with J gene TRBJ2-6; TRBD1 aligns across 9 bases. V lost 3 bases and J lost 0; bases outside the gene matches: 6. This CDR3 comprises 18 residues. Germline V lookup: CDR1 SNHLY, CDR2 FYNNEI. The DNA of the CDR3 is TGTGCCAGCAGTGATCCGGGACAGGGATACTCTGGGGCCAACGTCCTGACTTTC. This gives the protein CASSDPGQGYSGANVLTF.

This clone has a single count. This sequence joins TRBV3-1 (or the pseudogene TRBV3-2) and TRBJ1-2; 8 bases line up with TRBD1. The trim removed 1 base at V and 4 bases at J, leaving 8 bases unmatched. CDR1 is LGHDT, CDR2 YNNKEL, per germline (reference sequence). The CDR3 consists of 16 residues. The DNA for the CDR3 is TGTGCCAGCAGCCAAGGACTAACAGGGGGGCTCTATGGCTACACCTTC. This sequence encodes CASSQGLTGGLYGYTF.

The chain is built from TRBV7-9 and TRBJ2-5; 8 bases line up with TRBD1. This CDR3 contains 16 residues. Germline V gene data show CDR1 as SEHNR and CDR2 as FQNEAQ (reference sequence). The trim removed 5 bases at V and 3 bases at J, leaving 11 bases unmatched. The CDR3 DNA reads TGTGCCAGCAGCCCACTCGGACAGGGCACGAAAGAGACCCAGTACTTC. This encodes CASSPLGQGTKETQYF.

The chain carries TRBV4-1 and TRBJ2-7, with 8 bases that match TRBD1. Germline CDR1 and CDR2: MGHRA and YSYEKL. J lost 2 bases, V lost 3 bases, and 3 bases had no gene match. The CDR3 covers 14 residues. In DNA form, the CDR3 reads TGCGCCAGCAGCCATCCGGGACAGGCCTACGAGCAGTACTTC. Protein product: CASSHPGQAYEQYF.

This clone was observed once. The chain recombines TRBV7-9 with TRBJ2-3, with 7 bases identical to TRBD1. Germline CDR1 and CDR2: SEHNR and FQNEAQ (reference sequence). The ends lost 5 bases at V and 0 bases at J; junction bases unmatched: 8. The CDR3 sequence is 16 residues long. CDR3 protein: CASSRIDRDSTDTQYF. The CDR3 nucleotides read TGTGCCAGCAGCCGGATCGACAGGGATAGCACAGATACGCAGTATTTT.

CDR3 in amino acids: CASSPSGGDQPQHF. As DNA, the CDR3 is TGTGCCAGCTCACCATCGGGGGGGGATCAGCCCCAGCATTTT. This chain connects TRBV18 to TRBJ1-5, with D possibly being TRBD1 (5 bases). The CDR3 covers 14 residues. Germline CDR1 and CDR2: KGHSH and LQKENI. V dropped 2 bases and J dropped 5 bases, with 10 bases sitting between them.